This T cell receptor beta chain originates from a study of CD8 T cells in Susac syndrome. Whole-study results and caveats: As acknowledged by the study, its TCR sequencing and HLA analysis included a relatively small number of individuals.

RNA totalling roughly 0.45 to 1 ug underwent reverse transcription with random hexamers. TCRdb re-derived calls from the immunoSEQ multiplex PCR reads in MiXCR, one entry per CDR3 protein. The sample gives fewer than 300,000 distinct CDR3 sequences, 70% to 90% of which show up once; over 0.09% is in the top ten. In regard to this clonotype: The antigen remains undetermined.

The sequence derives from a human donor with multiple sclerosis. Sequencing was performed on CD8+ T cells from PBMCs.

CDR3: CASSFPPGAAKNIQYF. The CDR3 DNA reads as TGTGCCAGCAGTTTCCCCCCAGGGGCGGCCAAAAACATTCAGTACTTC. The chain uses TRBV28 and TRBJ2-4, with a weak D call TRBD1 (6 bases). CDR3 length: 16 amino acids. V was pared by 3 bases and J by 1 base, with 13 bases between. CDR1 is MDHEN and CDR2 is SYDVKM in the germline V gene. The full variable domain, completed using reference TRBV28 and TRBJ2-4, is DVKVTQSSRYLVKRTGEKVFLECVQDMDHENMFWYRQDPGLGLRLIYFSYDVKMKEKGDIPEGYSVSREKKERFSLILESASTNQTSMYLCASSFPPGAAKNIQYFGAGTRLSVL.